One and the same sample provided the 26 T cell receptor beta chains below, sequenced in a study of blood T cell repertoires in COVID-19. This table comes from immunoSEQ multiplex PCR, and its TCRdb copy is limited to in-frame clones, with some not included. Among around 100,000 clones listed, 87% were seen once. The sequencing input was peripheral blood. The receptors come from a young man in a cohort sampled during active COVID-19.

This rearrangement joins TRBV12-3 or TRBV12-4 to TRBJ1-5, with 7 bases matching TRBD1. Germline trimming cut 7 bases from V and 5 bases from J; bases unmatched to any gene: 5. The CDR3 is made up of 13 amino acids. The CDR3 sequence is CASTGQRYQPQHF. The CDR3 DNA reads TGTGCCAGCACGGGACAGCGGTATCAGCCCCAGCATTTT.

The rearrangement uses TRBV14 and TRBJ2-3, with a tentative D call TRBD1 (5 bases). V was pared by 0 bases and J by 4 bases, with 11 bases between. This CDR3 region has 15 residues. Germline V CDR1 and CDR2: SGHDN, FVKESK. The CDR3 reads CASSQENQGPDTQYF. CDR3 nucleotides: TGTGCCAGCAGCCAAGAGAACCAGGGCCCAGATACGCAGTATTTT.

The rearrangement links TRBV2 to TRBJ2-7; 9 nucleotides line up with TRBD1. The length of the CDR3 is 14 residues. Per the germline V gene, CDR1 is SNHLY and CDR2 is FYNNEI. The V and J ends lost 4 bases and 5 bases, in that order; junction bases with no gene match: 6. The CDR3 sequence is CASSATWTGDEQYF. The DNA for the CDR3 is TGTGCCAGCAGTGCCACATGGACAGGGGACGAGCAGTACTTC.

The chain couples TRBV6-5 to TRBJ2-5; TRBD2 agrees at 9 bases. Germline CDR1 MNHEY, CDR2 SVGAGI. The CDR3 has 14 amino acids. Trimming removed 6 bases from V and 5 bases from J; junction bases left unmatched: 7. The CDR3 nucleotides read TGTGCCAGCAGCGAGCGGGGGGTTTTCGAGACCCAGTACTTC. It translates to CASSERGVFETQYF.

The chain recombines TRBV7-6 with TRBJ2-6, with 8 bases matching TRBD1. Looked up from germline, CDR1 is SGHVS and CDR2 is FNYEAQ. V lost 5 bases to trimming and J lost 4 bases; unmatched junction nucleotides: 16. The CDR3 totals 19 residues. The CDR3 sequence is CASSPPVGQARSGANVLTF. The CDR3 DNA reads TGTGCCAGCAGCCCCCCGGTGGGACAGGCCCGATCGGGGGCCAACGTCCTGACTTTC.

The V gene is TRBV9, the J gene TRBJ1-4; D is uncertain. The V end was cut by 3 bases, the J end by 10 bases, with 19 bases between. Germline CDR1 and CDR2: SGDLS and YYNGEE. The CDR3 is 15 amino acids. CDR3 protein: CASSGSGGPLGKLFF. CDR3 DNA: TGTGCCAGCAGCGGCTCAGGAGGCCCCCTAGGAAAACTGTTTTTT.

The V gene is TRBV21-1, the J gene TRBJ1-1. TRBV21-1 is a recognized pseudogene. The CDR3 is 16 residues long. As DNA, the CDR3 is TGTGCCAGCAGCAAACTAAGGGGGGGTAGATACACTGAAGCTTTCTTT. Amino acid sequence: CASSKLRGGRYTEAFF.

The chain joins TRBV4-3 to TRBJ1-5, with D tentatively TRBD1 (6 bases). This CDR3 is built from 15 residues. Looked up from germline, CDR1 is LGHNA and CDR2 is YSLEER. V lost 0 bases and J lost 6, with 12 bases in between. The CDR3 spells CASSQDGTGIQPQHF. The CDR3 DNA follows: TGCGCCAGCAGCCAAGATGGCACAGGGATTCAGCCCCAGCATTTT.

Only one count was recorded for this clone. The chain joins TRBV3-1 (or the pseudogene TRBV3-2) to TRBJ1-4, with 7 bases that match TRBD1. V shed 3 bases and J 8 bases; nucleotides not matched to a gene: 9. Per the germline V gene, CDR1 is LGHDT and CDR2 is YNNKEL (reference sequence). The CDR3 spans 15 residues. In DNA, the CDR3 is TGTGCCAGCAGCCACCTACAGGGGTTTGGCGAAAAACTGTTTTTT. Translating gives CASSHLQGFGEKLFF.

V gene TRBV25-1 combines with J gene TRBJ1-2; a weak D match, TRBD1 (5 bases). V lost 7 bases to trimming and J lost 2 bases, with 23 bases between them. CDR1 MGHDK and CDR2 SYGVNS come from the germline V gene. The CDR3 contains 17 residues. The DNA of the CDR3 is TGTGCCAGCACATCCTCCGCGGGGGGGACCTCAAACTATGGCTACACCTTC. It translates to CASTSSAGGTSNYGYTF.

The rearrangement links TRBV5-1 to TRBJ1-6, with D possibly TRBD1 on 6 matching bases. V lost 4 bases, J lost 7 bases, and 15 bases lay in between. Germline lookup yields CDR1 SGHRS and CDR2 YFSETQ. This CDR3 has 15 residues. The CDR3 loop is CASSPAGTQNSPLHF. The CDR3 coding sequence is TGCGCCAGCAGCCCAGCCGGGACACAGAATTCACCCCTCCACTTT.

V and J are TRBV28 and TRBJ1-5; TRBD1 agrees at 10 bases. The CDR3 totals 14 residues. In germline, CDR1 is MDHEN, CDR2 SYDVKM. V shed 6 bases and J 7 bases; nucleotides not matched to a gene: 6. The CDR3 bases are TGTGCCAGCAGGACAGGGGGCGAAGGGCAGCCCCAGCATTTT. This codes for CASRTGGEGQPQHF.

This sequence joins TRBV5-5 and TRBJ1-6, with D uncertain. CDR3 size: 15 residues. Germline V gives CDR1 SGHKS, CDR2 YYEKEE (reference sequence). V was clipped by 0 bases and J by 6 bases, with 10 bases between them. Here the CDR3 DNA reads TGTGCCAGCAGCTTGGTAGGCGGAGCTAATTCACCCCTCCACTTT. Its protein is CASSLVGGANSPLHF.

The chain employs TRBV28 and TRBJ1-5; possible D gene TRBD1, 5 bases. V lost 5 bases and J lost 3, with 23 bases in between. Germline loops: CDR1 MDHEN, CDR2 SYDVKM. The CDR3 runs to 18 residues. The DNA for the CDR3 is TGTGCCAGCAGTCTCCCCTGGCGGGGACCCGGGCCCAATCAGCCCCAGCATTTT. It specifies CASSLPWRGPGPNQPQHF. The whole variable domain, remainder taken from reference TRBV28 and TRBJ1-5, is DVKVTQSSRYLVKRTGEKVFLECVQDMDHENMFWYRQDPGLGLRLIYFSYDVKMKEKGDIPEGYSVSREKKERFSLILESASTNQTSMYLCASSLPWRGPGPNQPQHFGDGTRLSIL.

J is TRBJ1-2 and V is TRBV28, with no clear D. Looked up from germline, CDR1 is MDHEN and CDR2 is SYDVKM. The length of the CDR3 is 16 residues. Trimming removed 7 bases from V and 4 bases from J, with 22 bases in between. The CDR3 region is CASTMAGLLSSYGYTF. The CDR3 nucleotides are TGTGCCAGCACCATGGCAGGCCTCCTATCTTCCTATGGCTACACCTTC.

CDR3 region: CASSPLGQGQTDTQYF. The CDR3 DNA sequence: TGCGCCAGCAGCCCCCTCGGACAGGGTCAGACAGATACGCAGTATTTT. V usage is TRBV5-1 and J usage is TRBJ2-3; 8 bases map to TRBD1. The CDR3 contains 16 residues. Unmatched junction bases numbered 10, after V lost 4 bases and J lost 3 bases. Germline V gene data show CDR1 as SGHRS and CDR2 as YFSETQ.

The V and J genes are TRBV9 and TRBJ2-5; 10 bases are a match to TRBD2. The CDR3 has 17 amino acids. In germline, CDR1 is SGDLS, CDR2 YYNGEE. J gave up 1 base and V 0 bases, and 6 bases lay outside the gene matches. The CDR3 spells CASSVGASGGRQETQYF. CDR3 nucleotide sequence: TGTGCCAGCAGCGTAGGGGCTAGCGGGGGCCGCCAAGAGACCCAGTACTTC.

For the CDR3, the DNA is TGTGCCAGTAGTATCGGCGTGACTAGTGATACCTACAATGAGCAGTTCTTC. Protein sequence: CASSIGVTSDTYNEQFF. This chain connects TRBV19 to TRBJ2-1, with D possibly TRBD2 on 6 matching bases. V was cut by 3 bases and J by 2 bases, with 17 bases left in between. CDR3 length equals 17 residues. Looked up from germline, CDR1 is LNHDA and CDR2 is SQIVND (reference sequence).

This clone was picked up a small number of times. The genes are TRBV10-1 and TRBJ2-3, with 10 nucleotides matching TRBD1. Germline trimming cut 3 bases from V and 3 bases from J; bases unmatched to any gene: 3. The CDR3 loop spans 15 amino acids. The V gene's germline CDR1 is WNHNN and CDR2 SYGVQD (reference sequence). In DNA, the CDR3 is TGCGCCAGCAGTGATGGGACAGGGGAAACAGATACGCAGTATTTT. Amino acids: CASSDGTGETDTQYF.

This chain connects TRBV18 to TRBJ2-1; possibly TRBD2 for D (6 bases). V gave up 1 base and J gave up 4 bases, with 11 bases separating them. The CDR3 covers 15 residues. Germline V gene data show CDR1 as KGHSH and CDR2 as LQKENI. The CDR3 reads CASSPRRGEYNEQFF. The CDR3 DNA reads as TGTGCCAGCTCACCACGGCGGGGAGAGTACAATGAGCAGTTCTTC.

This clone was recorded once. This chain links TRBV11-1 with TRBJ2-7; D possibly corresponds to TRBD1 (6 bases). V was shortened by 1 base and J by 1 base, with 11 bases between the two germline ends. The CDR3 sequence is 15 residues long. Per germline, CDR1 SGHAT and CDR2 FQDESV (reference sequence). CDR3 residues: CASSLVQGESYEQYF. The CDR3 region has the DNA TGTGCCAGCAGCTTAGTACAGGGTGAGTCCTACGAGCAGTACTTC.

This sequence joins TRBV6-5 and TRBJ1-1; 8 nucleotides line up with TRBD1. The CDR3 runs 14 residues. Germline V gives CDR1 MNHEY, CDR2 SVGAGI. V gave up 5 bases and J gave up 0 bases; unmatched junction bases: 2. CDR3 sequence (DNA): TGTGCCAGCAGTCGACAGGGGATGAACACTGAAGCTTTCTTT. Translated, it gives CASSRQGMNTEAFF.

CDR3 coding DNA: TGCGCCAGCAGCCCTAGCGGAGCGAACACCGGGGAGCTGTTTTTT. Residues: CASSPSGANTGELFF. The chain couples TRBV5-1 to TRBJ2-2; 7 bases align to TRBD2. The germline V gene encodes CDR1 SGHRS and CDR2 YFSETQ. The CDR3 is 15 amino acids. With 4 bases clipped from V and 0 bases from J, the junction kept 3 bases outside the gene matches. Full variable domain (outside the CDR3, taken from reference TRBV5-1 and TRBJ2-2): KAGVTQTPRYLIKTRGQQVTLSCSPISGHRSVSWYQQTPGQGLQFLFEYFSETQRNKGNFPGRFSGRQFSNSRSEMNVSTLELGDSALYLCASSPSGANTGELFFGEGSRLTVL.

The chain joins TRBV11-2 to TRBJ1-2; possibly TRBD1 for D (6 bases). Looked up from germline, CDR1 is SGHAT and CDR2 is FQNNGV. The CDR3 contains 14 residues. V dropped 3 bases and J dropped 4 bases, with 12 bases sitting between them. CDR3 sequence: CASSLEQGAYGYTF. The CDR3 coding sequence is TGTGCCAGCAGCTTGGAACAGGGTGCCTATGGCTACACCTTC. The variable domain in full, completed from reference TRBV11-2 and TRBJ1-2, reads EAGVAQSPRYKIIEKRQSVAFWCNPISGHATLYWYQQILGQGPKLLIQFQNNGVVDDSQLPKDRFSAERLKGVDSTLKIQPAKLEDSAVYLCASSLEQGAYGYTFGSGTRLTVV.

This clone came up once. V and J are TRBV12-3 or TRBV12-4 and TRBJ2-2; the D gene is possibly TRBD2 (5 bases). CDR3 length: 13 residues. The ends were cut back, 0 bases at V and 7 bases at J, with 6 bases in the middle. The CDR3 bases are TGTGCCAGCAGTTTAGCCGGGGACGGGGAGCTGTTTTTT. Residues: CASSLAGDGELFF.

V gene TRBV30 combines with J gene TRBJ1-2; D is unresolved. CDR3 size: 11 residues. V was pared by 3 bases and J by 8 bases, with 10 bases between. The germline V gene has CDR1 GTSNPN and CDR2 SVGIG (reference sequence). This chain's CDR3 is CAWSISRGYTF. Written as DNA, the CDR3 is TGTGCCTGGAGCATAAGTCGGGGCTACACCTTC.